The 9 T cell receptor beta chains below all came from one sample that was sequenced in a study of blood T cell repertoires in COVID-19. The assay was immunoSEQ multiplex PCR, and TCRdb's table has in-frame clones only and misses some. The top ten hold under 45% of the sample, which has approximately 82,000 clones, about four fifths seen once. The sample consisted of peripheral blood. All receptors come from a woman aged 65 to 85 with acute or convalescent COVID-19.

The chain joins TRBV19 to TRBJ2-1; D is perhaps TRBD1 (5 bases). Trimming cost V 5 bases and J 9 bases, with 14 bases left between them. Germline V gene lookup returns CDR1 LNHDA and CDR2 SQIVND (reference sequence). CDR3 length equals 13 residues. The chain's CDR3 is CASSASHRGEQFF. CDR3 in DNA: TGTGCCAGTAGTGCCTCCCATAGGGGTGAGCAGTTCTTC.

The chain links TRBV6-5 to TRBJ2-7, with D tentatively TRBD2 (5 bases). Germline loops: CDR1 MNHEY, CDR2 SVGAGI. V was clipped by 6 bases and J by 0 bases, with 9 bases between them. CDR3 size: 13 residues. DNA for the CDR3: TGTGCCAGCAGCGACGGGAACTCCTACGAGCAGTACTTC. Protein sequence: CASSDGNSYEQYF.

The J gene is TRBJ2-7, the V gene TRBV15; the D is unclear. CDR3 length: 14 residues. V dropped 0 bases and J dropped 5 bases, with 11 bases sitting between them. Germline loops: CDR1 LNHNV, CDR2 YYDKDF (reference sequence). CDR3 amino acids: CATSREEESDEQYF. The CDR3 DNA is TGTGCCACCAGCAGAGAGGAAGAAAGCGACGAGCAGTACTTC.

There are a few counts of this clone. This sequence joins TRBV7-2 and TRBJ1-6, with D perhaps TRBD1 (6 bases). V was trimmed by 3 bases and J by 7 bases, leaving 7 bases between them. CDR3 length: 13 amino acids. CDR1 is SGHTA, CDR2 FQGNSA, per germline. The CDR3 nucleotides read TGTGCCAGCAGCTTCCAGGGGAATTCACCCCTCCACTTT. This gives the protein CASSFQGNSPLHF.

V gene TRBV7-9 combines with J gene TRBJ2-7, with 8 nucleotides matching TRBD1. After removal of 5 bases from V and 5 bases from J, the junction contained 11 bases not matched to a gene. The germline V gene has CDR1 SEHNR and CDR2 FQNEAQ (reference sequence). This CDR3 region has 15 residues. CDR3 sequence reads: CASSPGQGYRNEQYF. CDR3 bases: TGTGCCAGCAGCCCCGGACAGGGATATCGCAACGAGCAGTACTTC. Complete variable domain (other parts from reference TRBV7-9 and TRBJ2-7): DTGVSQNPRHKITKRGQNVTFRCDPISEHNRLYWYRQTLGQGPEFLTYFQNEAQLEKSRLLSDRFSAERPKGSFSTLEIQRTEQGDSAMYLCASSPGQGYRNEQYFGPGTRLTVT.

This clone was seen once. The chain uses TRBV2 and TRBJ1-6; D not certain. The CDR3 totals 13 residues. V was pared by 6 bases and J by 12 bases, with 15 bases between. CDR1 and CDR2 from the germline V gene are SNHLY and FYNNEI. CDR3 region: CASSGVGPGPLHF. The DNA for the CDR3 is TGTGCCAGCAGCGGGGTTGGGCCAGGACCCCTCCACTTT.

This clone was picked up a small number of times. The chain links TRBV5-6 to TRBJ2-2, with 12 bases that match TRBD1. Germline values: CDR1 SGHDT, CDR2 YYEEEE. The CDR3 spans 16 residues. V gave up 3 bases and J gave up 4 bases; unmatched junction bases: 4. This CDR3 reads CASSWWGQGATGELFF. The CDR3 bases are TGTGCCAGCAGCTGGTGGGGACAGGGGGCCACCGGGGAGCTGTTTTTT.

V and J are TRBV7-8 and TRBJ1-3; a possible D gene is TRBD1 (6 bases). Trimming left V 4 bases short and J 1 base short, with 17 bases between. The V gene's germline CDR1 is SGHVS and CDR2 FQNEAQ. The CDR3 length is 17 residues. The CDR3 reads CASSSHPGQRSGNTIYF. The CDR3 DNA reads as TGTGCCAGCAGCTCCCACCCTGGACAGCGATCTGGAAACACCATATATTTT.

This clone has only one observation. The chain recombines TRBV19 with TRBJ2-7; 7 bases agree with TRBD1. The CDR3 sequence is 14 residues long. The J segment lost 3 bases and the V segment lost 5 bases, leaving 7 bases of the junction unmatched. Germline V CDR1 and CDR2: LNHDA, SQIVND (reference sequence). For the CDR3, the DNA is TGTGCCAGTAGTTTACAGGGGAAAAACTACGAGCAGTACTTC. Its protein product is CASSLQGKNYEQYF.